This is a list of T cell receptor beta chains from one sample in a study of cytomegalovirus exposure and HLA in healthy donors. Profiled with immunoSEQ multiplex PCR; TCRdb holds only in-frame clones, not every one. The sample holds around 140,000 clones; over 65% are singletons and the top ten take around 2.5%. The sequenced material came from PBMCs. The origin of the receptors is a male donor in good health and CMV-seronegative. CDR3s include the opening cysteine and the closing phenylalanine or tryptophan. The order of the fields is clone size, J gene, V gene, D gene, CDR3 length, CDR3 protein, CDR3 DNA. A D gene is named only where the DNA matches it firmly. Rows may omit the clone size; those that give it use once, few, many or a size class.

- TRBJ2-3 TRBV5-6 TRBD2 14 CASSLDLAGGAQYF TGTGCCAGCAGCTTGGATCTAGCGGGAGGCGCGCAGTATTTT
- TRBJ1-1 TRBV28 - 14 CASSPLGRNTEAFF TGTGCCAGCAGCCCCCTGGGCCGGAACACTGAAGCTTTCTTT
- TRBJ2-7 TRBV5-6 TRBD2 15 CASSLRLAGVGEQYF TGTGCCAGCAGCCTCCGACTAGCGGGAGTTGGCGAGCAGTACTTC
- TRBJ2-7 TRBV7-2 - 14 CASGDRTRAYEQYF TGTGCCAGCGGTGACAGAACACGAGCCTACGAGCAGTACTTC
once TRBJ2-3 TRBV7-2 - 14 CASRRLSSTDTQYF TGTGCCAGCAGAAGACTATCTAGCACAGATACGCAGTATTTT
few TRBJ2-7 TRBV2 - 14 CASSEGGLHYEQYF TGTGCCAGCAGTGAGGGGGGACTCCACTACGAGCAGTACTTC
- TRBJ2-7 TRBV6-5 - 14 CASSARTSGYEQYF TGTGCCAGCAGTGCTAGGACCTCAGGGTACGAGCAGTACTTC
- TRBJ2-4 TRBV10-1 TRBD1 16 CASSEIKDRGKNIQYF TGCGCCAGCAGCGAGATAAAGGACAGGGGCAAAAACATTCAGTACTTC
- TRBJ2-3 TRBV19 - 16 CASSIGQRTPSDTQYF TGTGCCAGTAGTATAGGGCAGCGTACACCCTCCGATACGCAGTATTTT
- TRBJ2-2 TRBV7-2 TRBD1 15 CASSTRGQGSGELFF TGTGCCAGCAGCACGAGGGGACAGGGGTCCGGGGAGCTGTTTTTT
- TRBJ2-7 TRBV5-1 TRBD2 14 CASSSGAGGEEQYF TGCGCCAGCAGCTCGGGAGCGGGAGGAGAGGAGCAGTACTTC
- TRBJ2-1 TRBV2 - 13 CASSELAWNEQFF TGTGCCAGCAGTGAATTAGCTTGGAATGAGCAGTTCTTC
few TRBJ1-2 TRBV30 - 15 CAWSLAGVLYYGYTF TGTGCCTGGAGCCTAGCGGGGGTTCTTTACTATGGCTACACCTTC
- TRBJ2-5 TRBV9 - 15 CASSVDSGVQETQYF TGTGCCAGCAGCGTAGATTCCGGGGTCCAAGAGACCCAGTACTTC
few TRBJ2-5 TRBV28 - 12 CASRGPNETQYF TGTGCCAGCAGGGGCCCTAACGAGACCCAGTACTTC
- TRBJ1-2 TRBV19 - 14 CASIPDGANYGYTF TGTGCCAGTATTCCGGACGGGGCTAACTATGGCTACACCTTC
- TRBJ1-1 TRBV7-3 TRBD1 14 CASSLGTANTEAFF TGTGCCAGCAGTCTAGGGACAGCCAACACTGAAGCTTTCTTT
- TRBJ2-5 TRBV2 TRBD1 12 CASRTGGWTQYF TGTGCCAGCCGGACAGGGGGTTGGACCCAGTACTTC
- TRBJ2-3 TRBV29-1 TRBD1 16 CSSRGTQAFSTDTQYF TGCAGCTCCAGGGGGACCCAGGCCTTTAGCACAGATACGCAGTATTTT
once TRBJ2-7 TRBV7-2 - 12 CASSSPGYEQYF TGTGCCAGCAGCTCTCCGGGCTACGAGCAGTACTTC
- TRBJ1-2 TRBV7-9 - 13 CASSLETVYGYTF TGTGCCAGCAGCTTAGAGACAGTCTATGGCTACACCTTC
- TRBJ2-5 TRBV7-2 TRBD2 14 CASSLAGGMETQYF TGTGCCAGCAGCTTGGCGGGAGGGATGGAGACCCAGTACTTC
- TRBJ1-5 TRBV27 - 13 CASRRQSYQPQHF TGTGCCAGCCGGAGACAGTCGTATCAGCCCCAGCATTTT
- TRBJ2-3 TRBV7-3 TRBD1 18 CAGSLGGHRGTGTDTQYF TGTGCCGGCAGCTTAGGGGGCCATCGGGGTACGGGCACAGATACGCAGTATTTT
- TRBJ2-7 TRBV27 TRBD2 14 CASSLVAGAYEQYF TGTGCCAGCAGTTTAGTAGCGGGAGCCTACGAGCAGTACTTC
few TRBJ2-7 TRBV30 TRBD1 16 CAWSVISLGQGPEQYF TGTGCCTGGAGTGTAATATCTCTAGGACAGGGACCCGAGCAGTACTTC
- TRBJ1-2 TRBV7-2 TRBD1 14 CASSLSPGGYGYTF TGTGCCAGCAGCTTATCCCCAGGGGGCTATGGCTACACCTTC
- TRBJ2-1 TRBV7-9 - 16 CASSLVSASSYNEQFF TGTGCCAGCAGCTTAGTCTCGGCTAGCTCCTACAATGAGCAGTTCTTC
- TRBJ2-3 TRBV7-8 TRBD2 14 CASSGGLYTDTQYF TGTGCCAGCAGCGGGGGACTATACACAGATACGCAGTATTTT
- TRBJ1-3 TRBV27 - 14 CASSIDSFGNTIYF TGTGCCAGCAGCATTGACAGTTTCGGAAACACCATATATTTT
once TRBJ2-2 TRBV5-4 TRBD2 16 CASSFFSGRSPGELFF TGTGCCAGCAGCTTTTTTAGCGGGAGGAGCCCTGGGGAGCTGTTTTTT
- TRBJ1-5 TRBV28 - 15 CAIRTARYSNQPQHF TGTGCCATTCGGACAGCTAGATATAGCAATCAGCCCCAGCATTTT
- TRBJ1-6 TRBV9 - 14 CASSVDRANSPLHF TGTGCCAGCAGCGTAGACAGGGCAAATTCACCCCTCCACTTT
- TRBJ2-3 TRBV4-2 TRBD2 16 CASSQASGRSTDTQYF TGTGCCAGCAGCCAAGCTAGCGGGAGGAGCACAGATACGCAGTATTTT
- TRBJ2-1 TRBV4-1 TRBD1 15 CASSPRDSDYNEQFF TGCGCCAGCAGCCCACGGGACAGCGATTACAATGAGCAGTTCTTC
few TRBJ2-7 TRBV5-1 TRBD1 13 CASSLGTGDEQYF TGCGCCAGCAGCTTAGGGACAGGGGACGAGCAGTACTTC
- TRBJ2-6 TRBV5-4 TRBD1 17 CASSSGQGLSGANVLTF TGTGCCAGCAGCTCAGGACAGGGGCTCTCTGGGGCCAACGTCCTGACTTTC
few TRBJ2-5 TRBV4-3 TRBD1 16 CASSQDRTGGGETQYF TGCGCCAGCAGCCAAGATAGGACAGGGGGGGGAGAGACCCAGTACTTC
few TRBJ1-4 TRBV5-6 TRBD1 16 CASSHMTGGVREKLFF TGTGCCAGCAGCCACATGACAGGGGGCGTTCGTGAAAAACTGTTTTTT
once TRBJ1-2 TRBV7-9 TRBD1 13 CASSRQGWVGYTF TGTGCCAGCAGCCGACAGGGTTGGGTGGGCTACACCTTC
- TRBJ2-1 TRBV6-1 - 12 CASWDSNNEQFF TGTGCCAGCTGGGACTCCAACAATGAGCAGTTCTTC
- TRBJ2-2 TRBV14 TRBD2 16 CASSQDRLAGPGELFF TGTGCCAGCAGCCAAGATAGGCTAGCGGGACCCGGGGAGCTGTTTTTT
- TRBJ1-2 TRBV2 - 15 CASSGEGLTLYGYTF TGTGCCAGCAGTGGGGAGGGTCTAACACTCTATGGCTACACCTTC
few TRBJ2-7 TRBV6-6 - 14 CASSYSNRGYEQYF TGTGCCAGCAGTTACTCGAATCGCGGCTACGAGCAGTACTTC
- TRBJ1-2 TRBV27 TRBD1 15 CASSLYGTGRGGYTF TGTGCCAGCAGTTTATACGGGACAGGGAGGGGTGGCTACACCTTC
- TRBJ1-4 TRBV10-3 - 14 CAISRPGENEKLFF TGTGCCATCAGCCGTCCGGGGGAAAATGAAAAACTGTTTTTT
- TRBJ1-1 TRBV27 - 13 CASSSGLGGEAFF TGTGCCAGCAGTTCGGGGTTAGGCGGTGAAGCTTTCTTT
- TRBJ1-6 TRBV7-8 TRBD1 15 CASSSQTGGYSPLHF TGTGCCAGCAGCTCCCAAACAGGGGGCTATTCACCCCTCCACTTT
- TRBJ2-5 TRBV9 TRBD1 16 CASSVDRGRIGETQYF TGTGCCAGCAGCGTGGACAGGGGGCGAATAGGAGAGACCCAGTACTTC
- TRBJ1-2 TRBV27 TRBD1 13 CASSPGGNYDYTF TGTGCCAGCAGTCCAGGGGGCAATTATGACTACACCTTC
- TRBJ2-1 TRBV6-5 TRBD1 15 CASSYTMTGTDEQFF TGTGCCAGCAGTTACACCATGACAGGGACCGATGAGCAGTTCTTC
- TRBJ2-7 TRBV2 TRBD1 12 CASRGDSYEQYF TGTGCCAGCAGGGGGGACAGCTACGAGCAGTACTTC
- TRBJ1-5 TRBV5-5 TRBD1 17 CASSSGQGPLSNQPQHF TGTGCCAGCAGCTCGGGACAGGGGCCTCTTAGCAATCAGCCCCAGCATTTT
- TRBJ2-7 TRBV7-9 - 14 CASSFGSGFYEQYF TGTGCCAGCAGCTTCGGTAGCGGCTTTTACGAGCAGTACTTC
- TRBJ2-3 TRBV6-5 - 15 CASRRRGGKGDTQYF TGTGCCAGCAGACGGAGGGGAGGCAAGGGGGATACGCAGTATTTT
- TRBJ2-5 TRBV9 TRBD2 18 CASSGGLAGARLLETQYF TGTGCCAGCAGCGGCGGACTAGCGGGAGCCCGTCTGTTAGAGACCCAGTACTTC
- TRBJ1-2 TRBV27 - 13 CASSLSGGYGYTF TGTGCCAGCAGTTTATCGGGGGGGTATGGCTACACCTTC
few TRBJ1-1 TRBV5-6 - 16 CASENLGQVANTEAFF TGTGCCAGCGAGAACTTGGGGCAGGTCGCGAACACTGAAGCTTTCTTT
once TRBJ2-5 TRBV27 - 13 CASFDSLEETQYF TGTGCCAGCTTTGACAGCCTTGAAGAGACCCAGTACTTC
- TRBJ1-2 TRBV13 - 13 CASSPEGSYGYTF TGTGCCAGCAGCCCTGAGGGTTCCTATGGCTACACCTTC